This T cell receptor beta chain is from a study of human T cells and chemical hapten exposure. Study context: Patients had diphenylcyclopropenone applied to the scalp weekly throughout the approximately 22-week study. The patients, most of them female, presented with alopecia areata, totalis or universalis. Study-wide results and limits: DPC sensitization did not alter TCRs above 1 in 1000 frequency.

V dropped 7 bases and J dropped 0 bases, with 24 bases sitting between them. Germline CDR1 reads SGHVS; CDR2 reads FQNEAQ. There are 19 residues in the CDR3. In regard to this clonotype: Its antigen is not identified.

Time point indicated: patch test 1, 2 weeks after DPC sensitization. Sample treatment: therapeutic diphenylcyclopropenone sensitization with weekly scalp DPC. TCRdb reprocessed the RACE reads via MiXCR and lists one record per CDR3 protein. The data show more than 90,000 distinct CDR3 sequences, with over 9.5% seen just once and less than 2.5% held by the top ten. The receptor was isolated from a man in his forties or fifties with alopecia areata. Some clones in this sample may be carry-over from other donors' samples. The chain links TRBV7-8 to TRBJ2-2; a weak D match, TRBD1 (5 bases). The material was whole blood, obtained in connection with sensitization to the hapten diphenylcyclopropenone (DPC). The CDR3 protein is CASTQIKGLLSANTGELFF. DNA for the CDR3: TGTGCCAGCACCCAGATCAAGGGGCTTCTATCGGCGAACACCGGGGAGCTGTTTTTT.